A selection of T cell receptor beta chains follows, all from one sample in a study of CD8+CD57+ T cells in acquired aplastic anemia. TCRdb ran MiXCR on the reads and lists one entry per CDR3 protein. The table records about 210,000 distinct CDR3 sequences, approximately 57% of them present only once. Material: sorted CD4+, CD8+, or CD8+CD57+ T cells (not recorded which) from PBMCs. The receptor set was obtained from a human donor in good health. Both conserved end residues are trimmed from each CDR3. The order of the fields is J gene, V gene, CDR3 protein.

J: TRBJ1-6
V: TRBV6-4
CDR3: ASSVTPWNSPLH

J: TRBJ2-7
V: TRBV13
CDR3: ASSLGGATYEQY

J: TRBJ2-7
V: TRBV19
CDR3: ASRATGSYEQY

J: TRBJ2-1
V: TRBV7-9
CDR3: ASSDRDRGFNEQF

J: TRBJ1-2
V: TRBV12-3/TRBV12-4
CDR3: ASSFSGPAKGYT

J: TRBJ2-7
V: TRBV7-2
CDR3: ASSLQRAYEQY

J: TRBJ2-2
V: TRBV6-2/TRBV6-3
CDR3: ASSSAVTANTGELF

J: TRBJ2-7
V: TRBV28
CDR3: ASSADRKLGTGHEQY

J: TRBJ2-7
V: TRBV29-1
CDR3: SVLSAAEQY

J: TRBJ1-5
V: TRBV4-1
CDR3: ASSPPGLTQPQH

J: TRBJ1-6
V: TRBV20-1
CDR3: SASLGVALLGSPLH

J: TRBJ1-1
V: TRBV5-1
CDR3: ASSLSTTEAF

J: TRBJ1-1
V: TRBV29-1
CDR3: SAGEVGENEAF

J: TRBJ2-7
V: TRBV7-9
CDR3: AGGHAGAYEQY

J: TRBJ1-1
V: TRBV7-9
CDR3: ASSLWGSDTEAF

J: TRBJ2-3
V: TRBV7-9
CDR3: ASSHPPDTQY

J: TRBJ2-7
V: TRBV9
CDR3: ASSVDQGYEQY

J: TRBJ2-1
V: TRBV7-9
CDR3: ASSLIAGNNEQF

J: TRBJ1-6
V: TRBV2
CDR3: ASSSGLQGGSPLH

J: TRBJ1-5
V: TRBV12-3/TRBV12-4
CDR3: ASSLGPNRPQH

J: TRBJ1-5
V: TRBV7-9
CDR3: ASSGDRVEEPQH

J: TRBJ1-6
V: TRBV2
CDR3: ASSDRTSYNSPLH

J: TRBJ2-1
V: TRBV5-1
CDR3: ASSLTGVNNEQF

J: TRBJ1-6
V: TRBV12-3/TRBV12-4
CDR3: ATQGGGRSPLH

J: TRBJ1-1
V: TRBV4-1
CDR3: ASSLDGMNTEAF

J: TRBJ2-2
V: TRBV19
CDR3: ASSIERETRANTGELF

J: TRBJ2-1
V: TRBV20-1
CDR3: SARVGVAVSYNEQF

J: TRBJ2-5
V: TRBV7-3
CDR3: ASSSTAGRETQY

J: TRBJ2-1
V: TRBV13
CDR3: ASSSGRVYNEQF

J: TRBJ1-3
V: TRBV19
CDR3: ALDLYSGNTIY

J: TRBJ2-5
V: TRBV11-3
CDR3: ASSLVTEETQY

J: TRBJ2-7
V: TRBV15
CDR3: ATSRGTGGYEQY

J: TRBJ2-2
V: TRBV5-6
CDR3: ASRYRTGGNTGELF

J: TRBJ1-5
V: TRBV6-5
CDR3: ASSEFGQPQH

J: TRBJ2-3
V: TRBV25-1
CDR3: ASSESVAVGTDTQY

J: TRBJ2-7
V: TRBV6-1
CDR3: ASMSQTYEQY